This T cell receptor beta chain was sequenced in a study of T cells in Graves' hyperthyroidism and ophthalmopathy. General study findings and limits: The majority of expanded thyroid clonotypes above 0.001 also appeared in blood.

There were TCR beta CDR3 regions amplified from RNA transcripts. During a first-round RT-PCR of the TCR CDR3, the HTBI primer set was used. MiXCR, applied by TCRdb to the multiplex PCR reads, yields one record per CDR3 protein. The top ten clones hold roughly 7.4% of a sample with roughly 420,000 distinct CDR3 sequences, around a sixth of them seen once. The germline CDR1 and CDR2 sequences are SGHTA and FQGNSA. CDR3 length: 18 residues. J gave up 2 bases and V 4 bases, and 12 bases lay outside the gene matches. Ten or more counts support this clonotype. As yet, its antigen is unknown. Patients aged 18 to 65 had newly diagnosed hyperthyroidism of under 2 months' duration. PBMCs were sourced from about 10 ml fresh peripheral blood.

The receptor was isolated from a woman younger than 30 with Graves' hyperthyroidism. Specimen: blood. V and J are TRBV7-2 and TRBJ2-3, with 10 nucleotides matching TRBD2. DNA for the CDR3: TGTGCCAGCAGCTCCTGGGACGAGCGGGAGGGGGTCACAGATACGCAGTATTTT. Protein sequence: CASSSWDEREGVTDTQYF.